This is a list of T cell receptor beta chains from one sample in a study of blood T cell repertoires in COVID-19. Assay used: immunoSEQ multiplex PCR; TCRdb lists only in-frame clones, some missing. In the table there are some 290,000 clones, around nine tenths of which are singletons. The sample was PBMCs or T cells enriched from blood (not recorded which). The receptors originated from a woman between 25 and 40 years old who had recovered from COVID-19. The CDR3 runs from the conserved cysteine through the conserved F or W. A D gene is named only where the DNA matches it firmly. Where a row states a size, it is once, few, many or the class of an expanded clone; other rows omit it.

v_call,d_call,j_call,clone_size,cdr3_aa,cdr3_nt
TRBV27,TRBD1,TRBJ2-1,.,CASSSGQYNEQFF,TGTGCCAGCAGTTCGGGACAGTACAATGAGCAGTTCTTC
TRBV21-1,.,TRBJ2-7,.,CASSNRDSASYEQYF,TGTGCCAGCAGCAACCGGGACAGTGCATCCTACGAGCAGTACTTC
TRBV5-1,TRBD2,TRBJ2-3,.,CASSLVLAGAGDTQYF,TGCGCCAGCAGCTTGGTGCTAGCGGGAGCCGGAGATACGCAGTATTTT
TRBV3-1/TRBV3-2,TRBD1,TRBJ1-2,.,CASSLPGQGVYGYTF,TGTGCCAGCAGCCTCCCGGGACAGGGAGTCTATGGCTACACCTTC
TRBV2,.,TRBJ2-2,.,CASSVTRTTNTGELFF,TGTGCCAGCAGTGTCACTCGCACTACGAACACCGGGGAGCTGTTTTTT
TRBV28,TRBD2,TRBJ2-1,.,CASSPFSLREGGYNEQFF,TGTGCCAGCAGCCCTTTTTCCCTGCGGGAGGGAGGATACAATGAGCAGTTCTTC
TRBV11-2,TRBD1,TRBJ2-3,.,CASSSSHPSGTERTDTQYF,TGTGCCAGCAGCTCCTCACACCCATCCGGGACAGAGAGAACAGATACGCAGTATTTT
TRBV10-3,TRBD1,TRBJ2-5,once,CAISQGDGGGETQYF,TGTGCCATCAGTCAGGGGGACGGCGGCGGAGAGACCCAGTACTTC
TRBV7-9,.,TRBJ1-6,.,CASSPQGNSPLHF,TGTGCCAGCAGCCCACAGGGAAATTCACCCCTCCACTTT
TRBV13,.,TRBJ1-1,.,CASIEIGGMNTEAFF,TGTGCCAGCATCGAAATCGGGGGAATGAACACTGAAGCTTTCTTT
TRBV7-9,TRBD1,TRBJ1-1,.,CASSGRTGVDTEAFF,TGTGCCAGCAGCGGTCGCACAGGGGTGGACACTGAAGCTTTCTTT
TRBV27,.,TRBJ1-1,.,CASSSGSEAFF,TGTGCCAGCAGTTCAGGTAGTGAAGCTTTCTTT
TRBV4-1,.,TRBJ2-7,.,CASSQDRQTYEQYF,TGCGCCAGCAGCCAAGATAGACAGACCTACGAGCAGTACTTC
TRBV5-4,.,TRBJ1-3,.,CASSSLLQGNGNTIYF,TGTGCCAGCAGCTCTCTCCTACAGGGTAATGGAAACACCATATATTTT
TRBV7-9,.,TRBJ2-1,.,CASSRSGFLGNEQFF,TGTGCCAGCAGCCGATCGGGGTTCCTGGGCAATGAGCAGTTCTTC
TRBV4-3,TRBD1,TRBJ1-4,.,CASSQTGGDEKLFF,TGCGCCAGCAGCCAAACAGGGGGTGACGAAAAACTGTTTTTT
TRBV6-5,.,TRBJ2-3,.,CASSRWTTSTDTQYF,TGTGCCAGCAGCCGATGGACAACTAGCACAGATACGCAGTATTTT
TRBV5-4,TRBD1,TRBJ1-2,few,CASSLDRGLIGYTF,TGTGCCAGCAGCTTAGACAGGGGGCTGATTGGCTACACCTTC
TRBV7-2,.,TRBJ1-5,.,CASSPKGGNQPQHF,TGTGCCAGCAGCCCCAAGGGGGGCAATCAGCCCCAGCATTTT
TRBV19,.,TRBJ2-7,.,CASSIGTPSYEQYF,TGTGCCAGTAGTATTGGGACACCCAGCTACGAGCAGTACTTC
TRBV18,TRBD1,TRBJ1-5,once,CASSPGQGSYSNQPQHF,TGTGCCAGCTCGCCTGGACAGGGTTCCTATAGCAATCAGCCCCAGCATTTT
TRBV2,.,TRBJ2-7,.,CASSSGQGGSKQYF,TGTGCCAGCAGTTCCGGTCAGGGGGGTAGTAAGCAGTACTTC
TRBV10-3,TRBD2,TRBJ2-1,once,CATRPREGPGDEQFF,TGTGCCACCCGGCCGCGGGAGGGCCCGGGGGATGAGCAGTTCTTC
TRBV5-1,.,TRBJ1-3,.,CASSLGGSSGNTIYF,TGCGCCAGCAGCTTAGGAGGGAGCTCTGGAAACACCATATATTTT
TRBV11-2,.,TRBJ1-1,.,CASSFLMTYGNTEAFF,TGTGCCAGCAGCTTCCTAATGACATATGGGAACACTGAAGCTTTCTTT
TRBV28,.,TRBJ2-7,.,CASSLGGSSYEQYF,TGTGCCAGCAGTTTAGGAGGGAGCTCCTACGAGCAGTACTTC
TRBV11-2,.,TRBJ2-1,.,CASSPNNEQFF,TGTGCCAGCAGCCCTAACAATGAGCAGTTCTTC
TRBV30,TRBD2,TRBJ2-1,.,CAWSGFQRGNEQFF,TGTGCCTGGAGTGGGTTCCAGCGGGGAAATGAGCAGTTCTTC
TRBV19,.,TRBJ1-2,.,CASRGDFGYTF,TGTGCCAGTAGGGGAGATTTCGGCTACACCTTC
TRBV6-5,TRBD1,TRBJ2-7,.,CASSYIRAGGEQYF,TGTGCCAGCAGCTATATCAGGGCAGGGGGTGAGCAGTACTTC
TRBV24-1,TRBD2,TRBJ2-3,once,CATSRLGTSGSSTDTQYF,TGTGCCACCAGTCGATTAGGGACTAGCGGGAGTTCGACAGATACGCAGTATTTT
TRBV7-9,.,TRBJ2-7,once,CASSYPGRRGEQYF,TGTGCCAGCAGTTATCCGGGACGGAGGGGCGAGCAGTACTTC
TRBV28,TRBD2,TRBJ2-7,.,CASSRTSGYYEQYF,TGTGCCAGCAGCCGGACTAGCGGATACTACGAGCAGTACTTC
TRBV3-1/TRBV3-2,TRBD2,TRBJ2-7,.,CASSRGLAGVYEQYF,TGTGCCAGCAGCCGCGGACTAGCGGGAGTCTACGAGCAGTACTTC
TRBV5-4,.,TRBJ1-1,.,CASIKQPNTEAFF,TGTGCCAGCATAAAACAGCCGAACACTGAAGCTTTCTTT
TRBV4-2,TRBD1,TRBJ1-6,.,CASSQLTGGNSPLHF,TGTGCCAGCAGCCAACTAACAGGGGGTAATTCACCCCTCCACTTT
TRBV2,TRBD1,TRBJ1-1,.,CASRVRGLNTEAFF,TGTGCCAGCAGGGTGAGGGGGCTGAACACTGAAGCTTTCTTT
TRBV5-4,.,TRBJ2-4,.,CASSSKDSHIQYF,TGTGCCAGCAGCTCTAAGGACAGTCACATTCAGTACTTC
TRBV7-2,TRBD2,TRBJ2-7,.,CASSAPGLAGHEQYF,TGTGCCAGCAGCGCACCGGGACTAGCAGGCCACGAGCAGTACTTC
TRBV2,.,TRBJ1-2,.,CASTPGLKGGDYGYTF,TGTGCCAGCACCCCGGGACTCAAAGGAGGTGACTATGGCTACACCTTC
TRBV15,TRBD2,TRBJ2-1,.,CATSRGPGTIGKNEQFF,TGTGCCACCAGCAGGGGTCCCGGGACTATCGGTAAGAATGAGCAGTTCTTC
TRBV9,.,TRBJ2-3,.,CASSVGQPTDTQYF,TGTGCCAGCAGCGTAGGACAGCCGACAGATACGCAGTATTTT
TRBV4-3,.,TRBJ1-1,once,CASSQGGTLQNTEAFF,TGCGCCAGCAGCCAGGGCGGGACGCTACAGAACACTGAAGCTTTCTTT
TRBV27,.,TRBJ1-1,once,CASSLSRQMNTEAFF,TGTGCCAGCAGTTTATCGCGGCAAATGAACACTGAAGCTTTCTTT
TRBV28,TRBD1,TRBJ1-2,.,CASSSSPGQGYGYTF,TGTGCCAGCAGTTCTTCCCCCGGACAGGGCTATGGCTACACCTTC
TRBV12-5,.,TRBJ2-3,.,CASGFRLLADTQYF,TGTGCTAGTGGTTTCCGTCTCCTCGCGGATACGCAGTATTTT
TRBV19,.,TRBJ1-3,.,CASTGDSGNTIYF,TGTGCCAGTACAGGGGACTCTGGAAACACCATATATTTT
TRBV24-1,TRBD1,TRBJ2-1,.,CATSPPVTGFREQFF,TGTGCCACCAGTCCTCCGGTGACAGGGTTTCGGGAGCAGTTCTTC
TRBV5-1,.,TRBJ2-5,.,CASSFGQTQETQYF,TGCGCCAGCAGCTTCGGACAGACACAAGAGACCCAGTACTTC
TRBV7-2,TRBD1,TRBJ1-6,few,CASSPKDRVNGSPLHF,TGTGCCAGCAGCCCCAAGGACAGGGTGAATGGTTCACCCCTCCACTTT
TRBV6-5,.,TRBJ2-3,.,CASSYGTPPGAQYF,TGTGCCAGCAGTTACGGGACTCCCCCGGGGGCGCAGTATTTT
TRBV13,.,TRBJ2-3,.,CASSRRQSTDTQYF,TGTGCCAGCAGCCGCCGACAGAGCACAGATACGCAGTATTTT
TRBV6-6,.,TRBJ1-2,.,CASSYSVGVDYGYTF,TGTGCCAGCAGTTACTCTGTCGGGGTCGACTATGGCTACACCTTC
TRBV27,TRBD1,TRBJ2-2,.,CASRYWDRGSGELFF,TGTGCCAGCAGATATTGGGACAGGGGGAGCGGGGAGCTGTTTTTT
TRBV7-9,TRBD1,TRBJ2-3,.,CASSFPPGQNTDTQYF,TGTGCCAGCAGCTTCCCCCCGGGACAGAACACAGATACGCAGTATTTT